The rows below give T cell receptor beta chains drawn from one sample of a study of cytomegalovirus exposure and HLA in healthy donors. Sequencing used immunoSEQ multiplex PCR; TCRdb keeps in-frame clones, though not all of them. The sample has roughly 65,000 clones; 80% to 95% are singletons. The sample was PBMCs. Receptor source: a man aged 18-30 years in good health and CMV-seropositive. The CDR3 runs from the conserved cysteine through the conserved F or W. The D gene is left open where the match is weak. Clone size is given for some rows only: seen once, a few or many times, or a class if the clone is expanded.

V,size,D,J,CDR3,DNA
TRBV28,-,-,TRBJ2-2,CASRAGVVGELFF,TGTGCCTCCAGAGCAGGGGTCGTCGGGGAGCTGTTTTTT
TRBV28,-,-,TRBJ2-7,CASSLTSFEQYF,TGTGCCAGCAGTTTGACTAGTTTCGAGCAGTACTTC
TRBV18,-,-,TRBJ1-5,CASSPPWERGNQPQHF,TGTGCCAGCTCACCACCGTGGGAGAGGGGCAATCAGCCCCAGCATTTT
TRBV7-3,-,TRBD2,TRBJ2-3,CASSLRPGGLAGGDTQYF,TGTGCCAGCAGCTTGAGGCCCGGAGGACTAGCGGGAGGAGATACGCAGTATTTT
TRBV4-1,-,-,TRBJ2-7,CASSQEGGGVEQYF,TGCGCCAGCAGCCAAGAAGGGGGCGGGGTCGAGCAGTACTTC
TRBV7-9,-,TRBD2,TRBJ2-3,CASSLGGGGTDTQYF,TGTGCCAGCAGCTTAGGTGGGGGGGGAACAGATACGCAGTATTTT
TRBV2,-,TRBD1,TRBJ2-1,CASSVQGAVPNEQFF,TGTGCCAGCAGTGTACAGGGGGCGGTCCCCAATGAGCAGTTCTTC
TRBV11-2,-,TRBD2,TRBJ2-7,CASSLGLASYEQYF,TGTGCCAGCAGCTTGGGACTAGCGTCCTACGAGCAGTACTTC
TRBV6-6,-,TRBD2,TRBJ2-3,CASSYRLAETDTQYF,TGTGCCAGCAGTTACCGACTAGCGGAAACAGATACGCAGTATTTT
TRBV4-1,once,TRBD2,TRBJ2-1,CASSMGRAGGTDNEQFF,TGCGCCAGCAGCATGGGGAGGGCGGGAGGTACGGACAATGAGCAGTTCTTC
TRBV9,-,-,TRBJ1-2,CASSQGAVNYGYTF,TGTGCCAGCAGCCAAGGGGCAGTTAACTATGGCTACACCTTC
TRBV6-5,-,TRBD2,TRBJ2-1,CASRGLAGNNEQFF,TGTGCCAGCAGGGGACTAGCGGGAAACAATGAGCAGTTCTTC
TRBV6-1,once,-,TRBJ1-3,CASSEAAAGSGNTIYF,TGTGCCAGCAGTGAAGCGGCAGCAGGCTCTGGAAACACCATATATTTT
TRBV5-1,-,TRBD1,TRBJ1-4,CASNSGGRGEKLFF,TGCGCCAGCAACTCAGGGGGCAGGGGAGAAAAACTGTTTTTT
TRBV27,-,TRBD2,TRBJ2-2,CASSLSGSGIMLGELFF,TGTGCCAGCAGTTTATCGGGTAGCGGGATAATGCTAGGGGAGCTGTTTTTT
TRBV7-3,-,-,TRBJ1-1,CASSTGGDTEAFF,TGTGCCAGCAGCACGGGAGGGGACACTGAAGCTTTCTTT
TRBV28,-,TRBD1,TRBJ1-1,CASSFGDRGTYTEAFF,TGTGCCAGCAGTTTCGGCGACAGGGGGACCTACACTGAAGCTTTCTTT
TRBV29-1,-,-,TRBJ2-7,CSVRNSAYEQYF,TGCAGCGTTAGAAACAGTGCCTACGAGCAGTACTTC
TRBV5-4,-,TRBD1,TRBJ1-2,CASSYLVQGAGGYTF,TGTGCCAGCAGCTACTTGGTTCAGGGGGCTGGTGGCTACACCTTC
TRBV4-1,-,TRBD1,TRBJ2-7,CASSQDPGQGWDEQYF,TGTGCCAGCAGCCAAGACCCGGGACAGGGGTGGGACGAGCAGTACTTC
TRBV28,-,-,TRBJ2-7,CASSLPVPYEQYF,TGTGCCAGCAGTCTACCTGTCCCCTACGAGCAGTACTTC
TRBV13,few,TRBD1,TRBJ2-7,CASSGQGVNYEQYF,TGTGCCAGCAGTGGACAGGGGGTAAACTACGAGCAGTACTTC
TRBV19,few,-,TRBJ2-4,CASSAGKNIQYF,TGTGCCAGTAGCGCGGGCAAAAACATTCAGTACTTC
TRBV19,-,-,TRBJ2-2,CASLNGLTGELFF,TGTGCCAGCCTAAACGGACTAACCGGGGAGCTGTTTTTT
TRBV4-1,-,-,TRBJ2-7,CASSQDFVQVSYEQYF,TGCGCCAGCAGCCAAGATTTCGTCCAGGTTTCCTACGAGCAGTACTTC
TRBV5-1,-,TRBD1,TRBJ2-7,CASSWGQGGHEQYF,TGCGCCAGCAGCTGGGGACAGGGTGGCCACGAGCAGTACTTC
TRBV7-9,-,TRBD2,TRBJ2-5,CASSWLAGVARETQYF,TGTGCCAGCAGCTGGCTAGCGGGAGTCGCCAGGGAGACCCAGTACTTC
TRBV5-1,-,-,TRBJ2-4,CASSLGRGLAPENIQYF,TGCGCCAGCAGCTTAGGAAGGGGGTTAGCCCCCGAAAACATTCAGTACTTC
TRBV6-1,-,-,TRBJ2-5,CASSGQRSETQYF,TGTGCCAGCAGCGGACAGCGGTCAGAGACCCAGTACTTC
TRBV4-2,-,-,TRBJ1-1,CASSKEVQMNTEAFF,TGTGCCAGCAGCAAAGAGGTGCAGATGAACACTGAAGCTTTCTTT
TRBV5-1,-,-,TRBJ1-1,CASSIDRSNTEAFF,TGCGCCAGCAGCATTGACAGGTCGAACACTGAAGCTTTCTTT
TRBV6-1,-,TRBD1,TRBJ1-4,CASSGGTGNEKLFF,TGTGCCAGCAGTGGGGGGACAGGGAATGAAAAACTGTTTTTT
TRBV9,-,-,TRBJ1-4,CASSVYMRDEKLFF,TGTGCCAGCAGCGTATATATGCGGGATGAAAAACTGTTTTTT
TRBV10-3,-,-,TRBJ1-2,CAISVGAIDYGYTF,TGTGCCATCAGTGTGGGGGCTATTGACTATGGCTACACCTTC
TRBV9,once,TRBD1,TRBJ2-7,CASSLFRDRGTGEQYF,TGTGCCAGCAGCTTATTCCGGGACAGGGGAACGGGCGAGCAGTACTTC
TRBV6-5,-,TRBD2,TRBJ2-3,CASSYGGGVTDTQYF,TGTGCCAGCAGTTACGGTGGGGGGGTCACAGATACGCAGTATTTT
TRBV6-1,-,-,TRBJ1-5,CASSEASGVGQPQHF,TGTGCCAGCAGTGAAGCTTCGGGGGTAGGACAGCCCCAGCATTTT
TRBV29-1,-,-,TRBJ2-2,CSVEGSGVGTGELFF,TGCAGCGTTGAAGGGTCAGGGGTTGGCACCGGGGAGCTGTTTTTT
TRBV28,-,-,TRBJ1-5,CASSQLGVSGEGVLSNQPQHF,TGTGCCAGCAGCCAATTAGGGGTGAGCGGGGAGGGGGTATTAAGCAATCAGCCCCAGCATTTT
TRBV6-4,-,TRBD1,TRBJ2-3,CASSDSVGTGADTQYF,TGTGCCAGCAGTGACTCGGTGGGGACAGGGGCAGATACGCAGTATTTT
TRBV28,-,TRBD2,TRBJ2-1,CASSSLGLAEGSSYNEQFF,TGTGCCAGCAGCAGTCTGGGGCTAGCGGAGGGAAGCTCCTACAATGAGCAGTTCTTC
TRBV5-8,-,TRBD1,TRBJ2-1,CASSRKTGAYNEQFF,TGTGCCAGCAGCCGTAAAACAGGGGCCTACAATGAGCAGTTCTTC
TRBV28,-,-,TRBJ2-7,CASTKYAAGRSEQYF,TGTGCCAGCACCAAATATGCCGCGGGGCGGTCCGAGCAGTACTTC
TRBV6-5,few,-,TRBJ1-3,CASSSSITGNTIYF,TGTGCCAGCAGTTCATCAATCACAGGAAACACCATATATTTT
TRBV27,-,-,TRBJ1-1,CASSPRQKNTEAFF,TGTGCCAGCAGTCCCCGACAGAAGAACACTGAAGCTTTCTTT
TRBV6-5,few,-,TRBJ1-5,CASSRGYFQPQHF,TGTGCCAGCAGTCGCGGGTATTTTCAGCCCCAGCATTTT
TRBV30,few,TRBD2,TRBJ2-5,CAWGTSGKETQYF,TGTGCCTGGGGGACTAGCGGGAAAGAGACCCAGTACTTC
TRBV5-1,-,-,TRBJ2-7,CASSSPGKYEQYF,TGCGCCAGCAGCTCCCCAGGGAAGTACGAGCAGTACTTC
TRBV9,-,TRBD2,TRBJ2-7,CASSVGTSGRYEQYF,TGTGCCAGCAGCGTAGGAACTAGCGGGAGGTACGAGCAGTACTTC
TRBV6-6,-,-,TRBJ1-5,CASSYSTGYSNQPQHF,TGTGCCAGCAGTTACTCGACTGGCTATAGCAATCAGCCCCAGCATTTT
TRBV9,once,-,TRBJ2-1,CASSVFGSRGNEQFF,TGTGCCAGCAGCGTGTTTGGCTCACGGGGCAATGAGCAGTTCTTC
TRBV5-1,-,-,TRBJ2-4,CASSLFNGQGRTKNIQYF,TGCGCCAGCAGCTTGTTTAACGGGCAGGGAAGAACCAAAAACATTCAGTACTTC
TRBV25-1,-,-,TRBJ2-5,CASSVNQETQYF,TGTGCCAGCAGTGTTAATCAAGAGACCCAGTACTTC
TRBV28,-,TRBD2,TRBJ2-7,CASSEHLAGPWFPGEQYF,TGTGCCAGTTCTGAGCACTTAGCGGGGCCCTGGTTCCCGGGCGAGCAGTACTTC